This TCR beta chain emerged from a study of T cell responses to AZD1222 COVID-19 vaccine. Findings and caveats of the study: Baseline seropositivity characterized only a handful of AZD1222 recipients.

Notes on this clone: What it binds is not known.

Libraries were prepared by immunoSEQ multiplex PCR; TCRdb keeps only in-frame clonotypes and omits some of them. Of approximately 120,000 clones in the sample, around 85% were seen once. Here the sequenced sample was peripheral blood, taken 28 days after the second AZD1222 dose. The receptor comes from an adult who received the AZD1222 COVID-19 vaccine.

CDR3 bases: TGTGCCATCAGTTTTGGGGTTGCAGGGGGCCCCTCTGGGGCCAACGTCCTGACTTTC. Protein sequence: CAISFGVAGGPSGANVLTF. The chain employs TRBV10-3 and TRBJ2-6, with TRBD1 matching over 8 bases. The V segment lost 5 bases and the J segment 0 bases; nucleotides outside the gene matches: 12. The CDR3 length is 19 residues. Germline V CDR1 and CDR2: ENHRY, SYGVKD.